This TCR beta chain is drawn from a study of T-cell reconstitution after alpha-beta-depleted transplantation in children. Study conclusions and caveats: Recipient T cells and thymic progenitors that survived gave rise to the high TCRbeta diversity observed at day 60 in some patients.

Researchers prepared the TCRbeta library using unique molecular identifiers, the study reports. TCRdb recomputed calls from the PCR reads with MiXCR, one row per CDR3 protein. The sample holds 150,000 to 250,000 distinct CDR3 sequences; 5.5% to 7% are singletons and the top ten take roughly 4.8%. V lost 5 bases to trimming and J lost 3 bases; unmatched junction nucleotides: 13. The CDR3 runs 18 residues. This clonotype has more than one count but fewer than ten. The antigen is unknown. The sequence came from a girl less than two years old with combined immunodeficiency, due to receive a stem cell transplant. V and J are TRBV12-3 or TRBV12-4 and TRBJ1-2; 12 nucleotides line up with TRBD1. Sequenced here: PBMCs, sampled before TCRalphabeta/CD19-depleted stem cell transplant. CDR3 bases: TGTGCCAGCAGTCTCGGTCCCGGGACAGGGGGCGCGGACTATGGCTACACCTTC. As protein: CASSLGPGTGGADYGYTF.